These T cell receptor beta chains were read from a single sample in a study of blood T cell repertoires in COVID-19. Sequenced by immunoSEQ multiplex PCR; TCRdb stores in-frame clones only, minus some. The sample has about 210,000 clones; 65% to 85% are singletons. The sequenced sample was peripheral blood. These receptors were obtained from a woman between 50 and 59 years old with acute or convalescent COVID-19. Each CDR3 is given with its conserved first and last residue. The D gene is left open where the match is weak. Some rows mark clone size as missing; the rest say once, few, many or name a class of expanded clone.

size: -
V: TRBV12-2
D: -
J: TRBJ2-7
CDR3: CASRLKQGPSYEQYF
DNA: TGTGCAAGTCGCTTAAAACAGGGTCCCTCCTACGAGCAGTACTTC

size: few
V: TRBV2
D: TRBD1
J: TRBJ1-3
CDR3: CASTRQGPSGNTIYF
DNA: TGTGCCAGCACTCGACAGGGTCCCTCTGGAAACACCATATATTTT

size: -
V: TRBV2
D: TRBD2
J: TRBJ2-1
CDR3: CASRGLAGYNEQFF
DNA: TGTGCCAGCCGGGGACTAGCGGGGTACAATGAGCAGTTCTTC

size: -
V: TRBV25-1
D: -
J: TRBJ1-5
CDR3: CASAGEGGQPQHF
DNA: TGTGCCAGCGCAGGGGAGGGTGGACAGCCCCAGCATTTT

size: -
V: TRBV9
D: -
J: TRBJ1-6
CDR3: CASSVDPGWNSPLHF
DNA: TGTGCCAGCAGCGTAGATCCGGGGTGGAATTCACCCCTCCACTTT

size: -
V: TRBV28
D: -
J: TRBJ1-6
CDR3: CASSRQEGNSPLHF
DNA: TGTGCCAGCAGCCGACAGGAAGGCAATTCACCCCTCCACTTT

size: -
V: TRBV3-1/TRBV3-2
D: -
J: TRBJ1-1
CDR3: CASSPGRGLRTEAFF
DNA: TGTGCCAGCAGCCCCGGCAGGGGTCTAAGAACTGAAGCTTTCTTT

size: -
V: TRBV5-8
D: -
J: TRBJ2-7
CDR3: CASLRGDGHEQYF
DNA: TGTGCCTCTCTTCGGGGAGATGGCCACGAGCAGTACTTC

size: -
V: TRBV6-5
D: TRBD1
J: TRBJ1-1
CDR3: CASSPGQGEAFF
DNA: TGTGCCAGCAGCCCCGGACAGGGAGAAGCTTTCTTT

size: -
V: TRBV28
D: TRBD1
J: TRBJ2-7
CDR3: CASSPPLTGGNEQYF
DNA: TGTGCCAGCAGTCCCCCCTTGACAGGGGGCAACGAGCAGTACTTC

size: -
V: TRBV12-3/TRBV12-4
D: -
J: TRBJ1-2
CDR3: CASSSGRGYTF
DNA: TGTGCCAGCAGTTCGGGAAGAGGCTACACCTTC

size: -
V: TRBV2
D: -
J: TRBJ1-4
CDR3: CASGGGWEKLFF
DNA: TGTGCCAGCGGGGGGGGTTGGGAAAAACTGTTTTTT

size: -
V: TRBV28
D: TRBD1
J: TRBJ1-4
CDR3: CASRAGTGWEKLFF
DNA: TGTGCCAGCAGGGCCGGGACAGGGTGGGAAAAACTGTTTTTT

size: -
V: TRBV10-1
D: TRBD2
J: TRBJ2-1
CDR3: CASSDGLAGPEQFF
DNA: TGCGCCAGCAGTGATGGCCTAGCGGGGCCAGAGCAGTTCTTC

size: once
V: TRBV11-2
D: -
J: TRBJ2-5
CDR3: CATRQAAGRETQYF
DNA: TGTGCCACCCGCCAGGCTGCGGGGCGGGAGACCCAGTACTTC

size: -
V: TRBV5-5
D: TRBD1
J: TRBJ1-4
CDR3: CASSPTAAGGTEEKLFF
DNA: TGTGCCAGCAGTCCCACGGCAGCAGGGGGGACTGAGGAAAAACTGTTTTTT

size: once
V: TRBV6-5
D: -
J: TRBJ1-5
CDR3: CASSRRGNQPQHF
DNA: TGTGCCAGCAGCCGTCGGGGCAATCAGCCCCAGCATTTT

size: -
V: TRBV12-5
D: -
J: TRBJ2-1
CDR3: CASGLALGSQFF
DNA: TGTGCTAGTGGCCTGGCTTTGGGCTCGCAGTTCTTC

size: -
V: TRBV20-1
D: -
J: TRBJ2-7
CDR3: CAPRREVEQYF
DNA: TGCGCACCCCGAAGGGAGGTCGAGCAGTACTTC

size: -
V: TRBV5-4
D: TRBD2
J: TRBJ2-6
CDR3: CASSSKTSGYSGANVLTF
DNA: TGTGCCAGCTCCAGCAAAACTAGCGGGTACTCTGGGGCCAACGTCCTGACTTTC

size: -
V: TRBV4-1
D: TRBD2
J: TRBJ2-7
CDR3: CASSQGLAGVVYEQYF
DNA: TGCGCCAGCAGCCAAGGTCTAGCGGGAGTGGTCTACGAGCAGTACTTC

size: -
V: TRBV5-1
D: -
J: TRBJ1-1
CDR3: CASSFAGGNTEAFF
DNA: TGCGCCAGCAGCTTTGCGGGTGGAAACACTGAAGCTTTCTTT

size: -
V: TRBV19
D: -
J: TRBJ2-1
CDR3: CASSGMEGKKPDEQFF
DNA: TGTGCCAGTAGTGGCATGGAGGGTAAAAAGCCGGATGAGCAGTTCTTC

size: -
V: TRBV27
D: TRBD2
J: TRBJ2-2
CDR3: CASSFRLAGSYTGELFF
DNA: TGTGCCAGCAGTTTTCGACTAGCGGGTTCGTACACCGGGGAGCTGTTTTTT

size: -
V: TRBV28
D: TRBD2
J: TRBJ2-3
CDR3: CASRTSGEGTDTQYF
DNA: TGTGCCAGCAGGACTAGCGGAGAGGGGACAGATACGCAGTATTTT

size: -
V: TRBV11-1
D: TRBD2
J: TRBJ2-1
CDR3: CASSGRAWEQFF
DNA: TGTGCCAGCAGCGGGAGGGCCTGGGAGCAGTTCTTC

size: -
V: TRBV27
D: TRBD1
J: TRBJ1-5
CDR3: CASSHGQGDQPQHF
DNA: TGTGCCAGCAGTCATGGACAGGGAGATCAGCCCCAGCATTTT

size: -
V: TRBV12-3/TRBV12-4
D: -
J: TRBJ2-7
CDR3: CASVGQGSYEQYF
DNA: TGTGCCAGCGTAGGTCAGGGCTCCTACGAGCAGTACTTC

size: -
V: TRBV4-1
D: -
J: TRBJ1-2
CDR3: CASSQEPSWAGYGYTF
DNA: TGCGCCAGCAGCCAAGAACCCAGCTGGGCAGGCTATGGCTACACCTTC

size: few
V: TRBV7-2
D: TRBD2
J: TRBJ2-7
CDR3: CASSPAGTPGLAGSYEQYF
DNA: TGTGCCAGCAGCCCCGCTGGGACTCCGGGACTAGCGGGTTCCTACGAGCAGTACTTC

size: -
V: TRBV28
D: TRBD1
J: TRBJ1-1
CDR3: CASSFRGYYIGAFF
DNA: TGTGCCAGCAGCTTCAGGGGGTACTATATTGGGGCTTTCTTT

size: -
V: TRBV5-5
D: -
J: TRBJ2-3
CDR3: CASSPRLVPAGDTQYF
DNA: TGTGCCAGCAGCCCAAGACTAGTCCCCGCGGGAGATACGCAGTATTTT

size: -
V: TRBV3-1/TRBV3-2
D: -
J: TRBJ2-5
CDR3: CASSLRLEQETQYF
DNA: TGTGCCAGCAGCCTCAGACTAGAACAAGAGACCCAGTACTTC

size: once
V: TRBV4-2
D: -
J: TRBJ2-1
CDR3: CASSQEGGNEQFF
DNA: TGTGCCAGCAGCCAAGAGGGGGGAAATGAGCAGTTCTTC

size: few
V: TRBV24-1
D: TRBD1
J: TRBJ2-5
CDR3: CATSDAGTGAFQETQYF
DNA: TGTGCCACCAGTGACGCCGGGACAGGGGCCTTCCAAGAGACCCAGTACTTC

size: -
V: TRBV28
D: TRBD1
J: TRBJ2-3
CDR3: CASRYDRERTDTQYF
DNA: TGTGCCAGCAGATACGACAGGGAACGCACAGATACGCAGTATTTT

size: -
V: TRBV5-4
D: -
J: TRBJ2-2
CDR3: CASSLGTASPPLFF
DNA: TGTGCCAGCAGCCTAGGGACTGCCAGTCCCCCCCTGTTTTTT

size: -
V: TRBV27
D: TRBD2
J: TRBJ2-5
CDR3: CASSSGTSGSGETQYF
DNA: TGTGCCAGCAGTTCGGGGACTAGCGGGAGTGGAGAGACCCAGTACTTC

size: -
V: TRBV4-1
D: TRBD2
J: TRBJ2-7
CDR3: CASSQGPTSGTVYEQYF
DNA: TGCGCCAGCAGCCAAGGGCCGACTAGCGGAACAGTCTACGAGCAGTACTTC

size: once
V: TRBV19
D: -
J: TRBJ1-4
CDR3: CASSISGFNEKLFF
DNA: TGTGCCAGTAGTATATCGGGGTTTAATGAAAAACTGTTTTTT

size: -
V: TRBV5-5
D: -
J: TRBJ1-4
CDR3: CASSEYAGAPNEKLFF
DNA: TGTGCCAGCAGCGAATACGCGGGAGCTCCTAATGAAAAACTGTTTTTT

size: -
V: TRBV9
D: TRBD2
J: TRBJ2-3
CDR3: CASSVSGRGADTQYF
DNA: TGTGCCAGCAGCGTCAGCGGGAGGGGGGCAGATACGCAGTATTTT

size: -
V: TRBV27
D: TRBD1
J: TRBJ2-1
CDR3: CASSFLQGELFNEQFF
DNA: TGTGCCAGCAGCTTCCTCCAGGGGGAGCTCTTCAATGAGCAGTTCTTC

size: -
V: TRBV7-2
D: TRBD2
J: TRBJ2-7
CDR3: CASSSGGFVRAMRSYEQYF
DNA: TGTGCCAGCAGCTCGGGGGGGTTCGTTAGGGCGATGCGTTCCTACGAGCAGTACTTC

size: -
V: TRBV7-6
D: TRBD2
J: TRBJ2-5
CDR3: CASSSSGSGETQYF
DNA: TGTGCCAGCAGCTCTAGCGGGAGTGGAGAGACCCAGTACTTC

size: -
V: TRBV28
D: -
J: TRBJ2-6
CDR3: CASSPGLGSLGANVLTF
DNA: TGTGCCAGCAGTCCGGGGTTGGGGTCTCTGGGTGCCAACGTCCTGACTTTC

size: -
V: TRBV7-2
D: -
J: TRBJ2-1
CDR3: CASATGGEQFF
DNA: TGTGCCAGCGCGACCGGAGGTGAGCAGTTCTTC

size: -
V: TRBV3-1/TRBV3-2
D: -
J: TRBJ2-3
CDR3: CASSRYTDFLSTDTQYF
DNA: TGTGCCAGCAGCCGCTACACGGACTTTTTAAGCACAGATACGCAGTATTTT

size: -
V: TRBV10-2
D: TRBD1
J: TRBJ2-1
CDR3: CASSGLDRGDYNEQFF
DNA: TGCGCCAGCAGCGGCCTTGACAGGGGAGATTACAATGAGCAGTTCTTC

size: many
V: TRBV5-1
D: -
J: TRBJ2-6
CDR3: CASSSSSTVAAGANVLTF
DNA: TGCGCCAGCAGCTCAAGCTCGACAGTTGCTGCTGGGGCCAACGTCCTGACTTTC